These T cell receptor beta chains were read from a single sample in a study of blood T cell repertoires in COVID-19. Some clones are missing from TCRdb's copy, which holds only in-frame ones; the method was immunoSEQ multiplex PCR. The table lists more than 200,000 clones, around 80% of them singletons. Sequencing was performed on peripheral blood. The receptors here all came from a woman older than 75 with COVID-19, enrolled during active disease. The CDR3 runs from the conserved cysteine through the conserved F or W. The D gene is left open where the match is weak. Part of the rows lack a size; the others show once, few, many or a class for expanded clones.

>-|TRBV24-1|-|TRBJ1-2
TGTGCCACCAGATCAGGGCAGGGCTATGGCTACACCTTC
CATRSGQGYGYTF
>-|TRBV25-1|TRBD2|TRBJ2-1
TGTGCCAGCAGGCGGGGGGGATCCTACAATGAGCAGTTCTTC
CASRRGGSYNEQFF
>-|TRBV5-4|-|TRBJ1-1
TGTGCCAGCAGCCGGGGGACCTTGAACACTGAAGCTTTCTTT
CASSRGTLNTEAFF
>-|TRBV10-3|-|TRBJ1-3
TGTGCCATCAGTGGTTTCCAGGGTCACTCTGGAAACACCATATATTTT
CAISGFQGHSGNTIYF
>-|TRBV10-2|-|TRBJ1-2
TGCGCCAGCAGTGACAGGGTAGGGTATGGCTACACCTTC
CASSDRVGYGYTF
>-|TRBV28|TRBD1|TRBJ2-2
TGTGCCAGCAGAAAGACAGGGGGCATCACCGGGGAGCTGTTTTTT
CASRKTGGITGELFF
>-|TRBV12-1|-|TRBJ2-1
TGTGCCAGCAGCTTTTTAAGCGGGGGCTACAATGAGCAGTTCTTC
CASSFLSGGYNEQFF
>-|TRBV2|-|TRBJ1-1
TGTGCCAGCAGTCCTCGGGAGAACACTGAAGCTTTCTTT
CASSPRENTEAFF
>-|TRBV6-5|-|TRBJ1-5
TGTGCCAGCAGTCGGGACACCTATAGCAATCAGCCCCAGCATTTT
CASSRDTYSNQPQHF
>-|TRBV3-1/TRBV3-2|TRBD1|TRBJ1-6
TGTGCCAGCAGCCGCGGACAGGGGGCGGGAAAGTCACCCCTCCACTTT
CASSRGQGAGKSPLHF
>-|TRBV2|TRBD2|TRBJ2-5
TGTGCCAGCAGGGGGACTAGCGGGGAGACCCAGTACTTC
CASRGTSGETQYF
>few|TRBV28|-|TRBJ2-2
TGTGCCAGCAGCCCCGGGTCCCCGGAAATTCCCGGGGAGCTGTTTTTT
CASSPGSPEIPGELFF
>-|TRBV6-6|-|TRBJ2-2
TGTGCCAGCCGCAGGATCGCGGGCACCGGGGAGCTGTTTTTT
CASRRIAGTGELFF
>-|TRBV28|-|TRBJ2-2
TGTGCCAGCAGTGGGTGGCAGGGCGATTTCGCCGGGGAGCTGTTTTTT
CASSGWQGDFAGELFF
>-|TRBV7-2|-|TRBJ1-2
TGTGCCAGCAGCTCCCGTTTCAGTAACTATGGCTACACCTTC
CASSSRFSNYGYTF
>-|TRBV13|TRBD1|TRBJ2-3
TGTGCCAGCAGCCGCAGGGGGCGCACAGATACGCAGTATTTT
CASSRRGRTDTQYF
>-|TRBV30|-|TRBJ1-6
TGTGCCTGCGCCGAGGGACCACCGGGGGCACCCCTCCACTTT
CACAEGPPGAPLHF
>few|TRBV18|TRBD1|TRBJ1-3
TGTGCCAGCTCAGTAAACAGGGGGAGCTCTGGAAACACCATATATTTT
CASSVNRGSSGNTIYF
>-|TRBV7-2|TRBD1|TRBJ2-3
TGTGCCAGCAGCGCGCCCGGGACAGGGAAACAGGATACGCAGTATTTT
CASSAPGTGKQDTQYF
>-|TRBV19|-|TRBJ1-4
TGTGCCAGTATTCCGGGTCGTACTAATGAAAAACTGTTTTTT
CASIPGRTNEKLFF
>-|TRBV7-2|TRBD1|TRBJ1-1
TGTGCCAGCAGCTGGGACAGGGTCACTGAAGCTTTCTTT
CASSWDRVTEAFF
>once|TRBV28|TRBD2|TRBJ2-5
TGTGCCAGCAGCCGCGCCGGGACTAAAAGAGAGACCCAGTACTTC
CASSRAGTKRETQYF
>-|TRBV18|-|TRBJ1-3
TGTGCCAGCGCAAGGCAGGGTGAAAACACCATATATTTT
CASARQGENTIYF
>-|TRBV2|TRBD1|TRBJ1-5
TGTGCCAGCACTCAACAGGGGAGGAGCAATCAGCCCCAGCATTTT
CASTQQGRSNQPQHF
>-|TRBV7-2|TRBD2|TRBJ2-2
TGTGCCAGCAGCAGACGGACTAGCGGGGGGCCTACCGGGGAGCTGTTTTTT
CASSRRTSGGPTGELFF
>-|TRBV11-2|-|TRBJ1-1
TGTGCCAGCAGCCCGGGGGGGCGGGTCACTGAAGCTTTCTTT
CASSPGGRVTEAFF
>-|TRBV5-4|TRBD2|TRBJ2-2
TGTGCCAGCAGCTTTAAAGCTAGCGGGGGCAGCTCTTTTACCGGGGAGCTGTTTTTT
CASSFKASGGSSFTGELFF
>-|TRBV19|-|TRBJ1-2
TGTGCCAGCGGACAAGAATATGGCTACACCTTC
CASGQEYGYTF
>-|TRBV3-1/TRBV3-2|TRBD1|TRBJ1-1
TGTGCCAGCAGCTCTAACAGGGGGCTGATGAACACTGAAGCTTTCTTT
CASSSNRGLMNTEAFF
>-|TRBV5-4|TRBD1|TRBJ1-1
TGTGCCAGCAGGGACGGGACAGGGGGCACTGAAGCTTTCTTT
CASRDGTGGTEAFF
>-|TRBV2|-|TRBJ1-1
TGTGCCAGCAAGGGGGAGTACTATTTGAACACTGAAGCTTTCTTT
CASKGEYYLNTEAFF
>-|TRBV10-3|TRBD1|TRBJ1-1
TGTGCCACTTTCTTCGGGACAGGGGGGACTGAAGCTTTCTTT
CATFFGTGGTEAFF
>-|TRBV5-5|-|TRBJ1-1
TGTGCCAGCAGCAGAACAGGTTCTAACACTGAAGCTTTCTTT
CASSRTGSNTEAFF
>few|TRBV6-2/TRBV6-3|-|TRBJ1-6
TGTGCCAGCAGTCTACCCGGTCTTTCACCCCTCCACTTT
CASSLPGLSPLHF
>-|TRBV5-4|TRBD1|TRBJ1-4
TGTGCCAGCAGCCCCAAAGGGGGCGGGGAATCTGAAAAACTGTTTTTT
CASSPKGGGESEKLFF
>-|TRBV11-1|-|TRBJ2-2
TGTGCCAGCCTAGAAGGGGCCGGGGAGCTGTTTTTT
CASLEGAGELFF